Below are 32 T cell receptor beta chains sequenced from a single sample in a study of CXCR3 chemokines and chemotherapy response in bladder cancer. MiXCR, applied by TCRdb to the PCR reads, yields one record per CDR3 protein. The profile covers 1,200 to 1,500 distinct CDR3 sequences, with approximately 5% appearing a single time and 15% to 20% taken by the ten largest. Sampling was conducted from a patient whose treatment included neoadjuvant chemotherapy. The receptors stem from a human donor with bladder cancer that responded to neoadjuvant chemotherapy.

This clonotype came up many times. V usage is TRBV12-3 or TRBV12-4 and J usage is TRBJ2-7; 9 bases fit TRBD1. The CDR3 has 14 amino acids. The ends lost 5 bases at V and 1 base at J; junction bases unmatched: 3. Here the CDR3 reads CASSPGQGSYEQYF. CDR3 sequence (DNA): TGTGCCAGCAGTCCGGGACAGGGATCCTACGAGCAGTACTTC.

This clonotype is deemed medium-sized (0.01 to 0.1%). The rearrangement links TRBV30 to TRBJ2-5; 8 bases map to TRBD1. The ends lost 2 bases at V and 2 bases at J; junction bases unmatched: 4. CDR1 and CDR2 (germline): GTSNPN, SVGIG (reference sequence). This CDR3 region has 14 residues. CDR3 sequence: CAWSPGQVQETQYF. CDR3 bases: TGTGCCTGGAGTCCGGGACAGGTACAAGAGACCCAGTACTTC. The full variable domain, in which reference TRBV30 and TRBJ2-5 provide the parts outside the CDR3, is SQTIHQWPATLVQPVGSPLSLECTVEGTSNPNLYWYRQAAGRGLQLLFYSVGIGQISSEVPQNLSASRPQDRQFILSSKKLLLSDSGFYLCAWSPGQVQETQYFGPGTRLLVL.

This clonotype has only a few counts. The V and J genes are TRBV27 and TRBJ1-5; D possibly corresponds to TRBD1 (5 bases). Trimming took off 5 bases at V and 7 bases at J, with 15 bases between the two ends. The germline CDR1 and CDR2 sequences are MNHEY and SMNVEV (reference sequence). The CDR3 has 14 residues. CDR3 bases: TGTGCCAGCAGTGATTCAGGGAGTGGACAGCCCCAGCATTTT. It specifies CASSDSGSGQPQHF.

In its sample, this clonotype ranks as medium-sized. The chain carries TRBV15 and TRBJ2-1; D is undetermined. Germline CDR1 is LNHNV and CDR2 is YYDKDF (reference sequence). This CDR3 comprises 13 residues. Trimming left V 0 bases short and J 10 bases short, with 10 bases between. The CDR3: CATSRDFQTEQFF. In nucleotides, the CDR3 is TGTGCCACCAGCAGAGATTTCCAGACAGAGCAGTTCTTC.

This clonotype ranks as medium-sized. The chain carries TRBV12-3 or TRBV12-4 and TRBJ1-2; no clear D gene. The CDR3 is made up of 13 amino acids. V was pared by 4 bases and J by 3 bases, with 9 bases between. Written as DNA, the CDR3 is TGTGCCAGCAGTTCCCCCCCTGACTATGGCTACACCTTC. This translates into CASSSPPDYGYTF.

This clonotype is judged large. The gene calls are TRBV7-2 and TRBJ2-2; D gene unclear. Trimming took off 9 bases at V and 1 base at J, with 15 bases between the two ends. CDR1 is SGHTA, CDR2 FQGNSA, per germline. The CDR3 runs to 15 residues. The CDR3 nucleotides are TGTGCCAGTCGGGTCGCGATGGGGAACACCGGGGAGCTGTTTTTT. Its protein is CASRVAMGNTGELFF.

The chain uses TRBV7-2 and TRBJ1-2; D is undetermined. Trimming shortened V by 2 bases and J by 4 bases, and 11 bases separated the two germline ends. This CDR3 contains 14 residues. Germline values: CDR1 SGHTA, CDR2 FQGNSA. CDR3 bases: TGTGCCAGCAGCTTAAGTGGGCCATCCTATGGCTACACCTTC. It specifies CASSLSGPSYGYTF. Variable domain in full (rest from reference TRBV7-2 and TRBJ1-2): GAGVSQSPSNKVTEKGKDVELRCDPISGHTALYWYRQSLGQGLEFLIYFQGNSAPDKSGLPSDRFSAERTGGSVSTLTIQRTQQEDSAVYLCASSLSGPSYGYTFGSGTRLTVV.

This chain uses TRBV30 with TRBJ1-5; D possibly corresponds to TRBD1 (6 bases). Germline V gives CDR1 GTSNPN, CDR2 SVGIG (reference sequence). This CDR3 has 16 amino acids. V was shortened by 3 bases and J by 0 bases, with 15 bases between the two germline ends. The CDR3: CAWSLRRGSSNQPQHF. CDR3 DNA: TGTGCCTGGAGCCTACGGAGGGGGAGTAGCAATCAGCCCCAGCATTTT.

In DNA form, the CDR3 reads TGTGCCAGCAGGTGGAGCGGGGGGAGTCCAGATACGCAGTATTTT. Its protein is CASRWSGGSPDTQYF. J is TRBJ2-3 and V is TRBV12-3 or TRBV12-4; 9 positions agree with TRBD2. Unmatched junction bases numbered 8, after V lost 6 bases and J lost 4 bases. This CDR3 contains 15 residues.

This chain connects TRBV15 to TRBJ2-7; D perhaps matches TRBD1 (5 bases). The CDR3 extends over 16 amino acids. Per germline, CDR1 LNHNV and CDR2 YYDKDF (reference sequence). V dropped 1 base and J dropped 2 bases, with 15 bases sitting between them. CDR3 amino acids: CATSRAGPGFPYEQYF. The CDR3 DNA sequence: TGTGCCACCAGCAGAGCAGGGCCAGGGTTTCCCTACGAGCAGTACTTC.

In its sample, this clonotype is medium-sized. V and J are TRBV12-3 or TRBV12-4 and TRBJ2-2, with TRBD1 identical over 8 bases. After removal of 5 bases from V and 2 bases from J, the junction contained 7 bases not matched to a gene. The CDR3 sequence is 16 residues long. In DNA form, the CDR3 reads TGTGCCAGCAGTGCTCGCCCAGGGGGCAACACCGGGGAGCTGTTTTTT. Translated, it gives CASSARPGGNTGELFF.

This clonotype is medium-sized by share. The chain couples TRBV12-3 or TRBV12-4 to TRBJ2-2; TRBD2 agrees at 10 bases. V lost 3 bases, J lost 6 bases, and 1 base stayed unmatched. The CDR3 totals 14 residues. The CDR3 sequence: CASSLSGGAGELFF. The CDR3 DNA reads TGTGCCAGCAGTTTGAGCGGGGGGGCCGGGGAGCTGTTTTTT.

This clonotype is labeled medium-sized. The chain uses TRBV11-1 and TRBJ1-1; D gene uncertain. V was shortened by 8 bases and J by 0 bases, with 10 bases between the two germline ends. CDR1 is SGHAT and CDR2 is FQDESV in the germline V gene (reference sequence). The CDR3 has 13 amino acids. The CDR3: CASFDTMNTEAFF. In DNA form, the CDR3 reads TGTGCCAGCTTCGACACGATGAACACTGAAGCTTTCTTT.

The chain joins TRBV6-2 or TRBV6-3 to TRBJ2-5, with 11 bases matching TRBD2. The germline V gene encodes CDR1 MNHEY and CDR2 SVGEGT. V shed 2 bases, J shed 1 base, and the junction held 0 bases outside the gene matches. The CDR3 has 15 residues. The CDR3 sequence is CASSYTSGSQETQYF. CDR3 coding DNA: TGTGCCAGCAGTTACACTAGCGGGAGCCAAGAGACCCAGTACTTC.

By share, this clonotype ranks as medium-sized (0.01 to 0.1%). The chain employs TRBV6-1 and TRBJ2-7; D is possibly TRBD2 (5 bases). V shed 7 bases and J shed 6 bases, with 13 bases lying between them. Germline CDR1 MNHNS, CDR2 SASEGT. This CDR3 spans 12 amino acids. CDR3 in DNA: TGTGCCAGCATTGGGGTCCGGGGCGAGCAGTACGTC. It specifies CASIGVRGEQYV.

This clonotype was counted many times. The chain has TRBV7-9 and TRBJ1-1; no clear D gene. The V end was cut by 2 bases, the J end by 1 base, with 5 bases between. CDR3 length: 13 amino acids. Germline lookup yields CDR1 SEHNR and CDR2 FQNEAQ (reference sequence). In nucleotides, the CDR3 is TGTGCCAGCAGCTTAAATTCGAACACTGAAGCTTTCTTT. It translates to CASSLNSNTEAFF.

This clonotype occurred many times. V gene TRBV27 combines with J gene TRBJ2-2; maybe TRBD2 (5 bases). The CDR3 totals 16 residues. V gave up 1 base and J gave up 3 bases, with 12 bases separating them. Germline CDR1 is MNHEY and CDR2 is SMNVEV (reference sequence). CDR3 sequence reads: CASSLWSRGHTGELFF. CDR3 coding DNA: TGTGCCAGCAGTTTATGGTCGCGAGGGCACACCGGGGAGCTGTTTTTT.

This clonotype qualifies as medium-sized. The chain uses TRBV29-1 and TRBJ2-5, with D possibly being TRBD2 (6 bases). Trimming left V 6 bases short and J 5 bases short, with 10 bases between. Germline V gene lookup returns CDR1 SQVTM and CDR2 ANQGSEA. The CDR3 spans 11 residues. As DNA, the CDR3 is TGCAGCGTGGGAGGCAAGGAGACCCAGTACTTC. Protein: CSVGGKETQYF.

The table lists this clonotype with many counts. The gene calls are TRBV5-4 and TRBJ2-2; D is perhaps TRBD2 (5 bases). The CDR3 extends over 15 amino acids. Germline V gene data show CDR1 as SGHNT and CDR2 as YYREEE (reference sequence). The V gene lost 0 bases and the J gene lost 7 bases, with 13 bases spanning the gap. The CDR3 bases are TGTGCCAGCAGCTTGGCAGGACTCCCGAGCGGGGAGCTGTTTTTT. It yields the protein CASSLAGLPSGELFF. The full variable domain, completed using reference TRBV5-4 and TRBJ2-2, is ETGVTQSPTHLIKTRGQQVTLRCSSQSGHNTVSWYQQALGQGPQFIFQYYREEENGRGNFPPRFSGLQFPNYSSELNVNALELDDSALYLCASSLAGLPSGELFFGEGSRLTVL.

This chain links TRBV28 with TRBJ1-5; D is possibly TRBD1 (5 bases). Trimming stripped 3 bases from V and 9 bases from J, with 15 bases between. Germline lookup yields CDR1 MDHEN and CDR2 SYDVKM. The CDR3 has 14 amino acids. The CDR3 loop reads CASSLFGAGGPQHF. As DNA, the CDR3 is TGTGCCAGCAGTTTGTTCGGTGCGGGGGGGCCCCAGCATTTT.

This clonotype rates as hyperexpanded. The chain has TRBV19 and TRBJ1-2; no definite D call. The CDR3 spans 13 residues. The germline gives CDR1 LNHDA, CDR2 SQIVND (reference sequence). The germline V and J ends were trimmed by 7 bases and 1 base, with 10 bases remaining between them. CDR3 sequence reads: CASKDQNNYGYTF. The CDR3 DNA sequence: TGTGCCAGTAAGGATCAGAATAACTATGGCTACACCTTC.

This clonotype was found many times. The chain links TRBV6-5 to TRBJ2-7; 8 bases line up with TRBD2. CDR1 and CDR2 from the germline V gene are MNHEY and SVGAGI. The CDR3 length is 15 residues. The J segment lost 3 bases and the V segment lost 0 bases, leaving 4 bases of the junction unmatched. The CDR3 DNA is TGTGCCAGCAGTTACTCGAGTAGCGGGGTCTACGAGCAGTACTTC. Its protein is CASSYSSSGVYEQYF.

In this sample, this clonotype is large. V is TRBV7-2 and J is TRBJ1-6; 7 bases are shared with TRBD1. The V and J ends lost 2 bases and 8 bases, in that order; junction bases with no gene match: 12. The CDR3 has 17 amino acids. Per the germline V gene, CDR1 is SGHTA and CDR2 is FQGNSA. The DNA for the CDR3 is TGTGCCAGCAGCTTATCTTTGGTAACAGGGGTTTATTCACCCCTCCACTTT. Protein sequence: CASSLSLVTGVYSPLHF.

This clonotype has ten or more counts. J is TRBJ2-2 and V is TRBV28, with TRBD1 as a possible D gene (6 bases). Between the trimmed V and J ends, which lost 7 bases and 2 bases, there was a span of 23 bases. The CDR3 spans 18 residues. The germline gives CDR1 MDHEN, CDR2 SYDVKM. The CDR3 sequence is CASTPRSYRVDNTGELFF. CDR3 sequence (DNA): TGTGCCAGCACCCCCCGCTCATACAGGGTAGACAACACCGGGGAGCTGTTTTTT.

This clonotype showed up many times. The chain couples TRBV29-1 to TRBJ1-1; D possibly corresponds to TRBD1 (6 bases). V lost 7 bases to trimming and J lost 2 bases, with 17 bases between them. This CDR3 region has 14 residues. Germline CDR1 is SQVTM and CDR2 is ANQGSEA. CDR3 in amino acids: CSGRQAGGNTEAFF. In nucleotides, the CDR3 is TGCAGCGGTAGACAGGCCGGGGGAAACACTGAAGCTTTCTTT.

This clonotype is large (0.1 to 1%) within its sample. This chain links TRBV19 with TRBJ1-1; tentative D call: TRBD1 (6 bases). The CDR3 loop spans 16 amino acids. The germline gives CDR1 LNHDA, CDR2 SQIVND (reference sequence). Trimming stripped 6 bases from V and 5 bases from J, with 22 bases between. CDR3 bases: TGTGCCAGTAGCCGCGATAGGGGGGCTTGGGGGACTGAAGCTTTCTTT. Protein product: CASSRDRGAWGTEAFF. The entire variable domain, with the rest obtained from reference TRBV19 and TRBJ1-1, is as follows: DGGITQSPKYLFRKEGQNVTLSCEQNLNHDAMYWYRQDPGQGLRLIYYSQIVNDFQKGDIAEGYSVSREKKESFPLTVTSAQKNPTAFYLCASSRDRGAWGTEAFFGQGTRLTVV.

This clonotype rates as medium-sized. The J gene is TRBJ1-5, the V gene TRBV19; TRBD1 is a possible D gene (6 bases). From germline, CDR1 is LNHDA and CDR2 SQIVND (reference sequence). The V end lost 7 bases, the J end lost 7 bases, and 20 bases lay between the germline ends. The CDR3 extends over 15 amino acids. The CDR3 bases are TGTGCCAGTAAGAAAGAGCGGCAGGGGACCCAGCCCCAGCATTTT. It is translated as CASKKERQGTQPQHF.

This clonotype was detected ten times or more. CDR3 coding DNA: TGTGCCAGCAGCTTAAGAGGGGGGACATCCTACGAGCAGTACTTC. Amino acid sequence: CASSLRGGTSYEQYF. V usage is TRBV11-3 and J usage is TRBJ2-7; D may match TRBD1 or TRBD2 (6 bases each). The CDR3 loop spans 15 amino acids. Looked up from germline, CDR1 is SGHNT and CDR2 is YENEEA. V lost 2 bases, J lost 1 base, and 12 bases lay in between.

This clonotype is labeled as large. V gene TRBV6-2 or TRBV6-3 combines with J gene TRBJ1-1; 9 nucleotides line up with TRBD1. Germline V CDR1 and CDR2: MNHEY, SVGEGT. Trimming at V came to 6 bases and at J to 7 bases, leaving 12 bases not matched to a gene. The CDR3 consists of 15 residues. The CDR3 region has the DNA TGTGCCAGCAGGGACGACTACAGGGGGCAGGATGAAGCTTTCTTT. It specifies CASRDDYRGQDEAFF.

Many counts were recorded for this clonotype. The rearrangement uses TRBV28 and TRBJ2-5; D is undetermined. Per the germline V gene, CDR1 is MDHEN and CDR2 is SYDVKM. The CDR3 is made up of 11 amino acids. Trimming left V 7 bases short and J 2 bases short, with 5 bases between. The CDR3 sequence: CASIKQETQYF. The CDR3 DNA is TGTGCCAGCATTAAACAAGAGACCCAGTACTTC. Drawing the rest from reference TRBV28 and TRBJ2-5, the complete variable domain is DVKVTQSSRYLVKRTGEKVFLECVQDMDHENMFWYRQDPGLGLRLIYFSYDVKMKEKGDIPEGYSVSREKKERFSLILESASTNQTSMYLCASIKQETQYFGPGTRLLVL.

This clonotype has ten or more counts. The chain employs TRBV6-5 and TRBJ1-5, with D tentatively TRBD1 (6 bases). Germline CDR1 is MNHEY and CDR2 is SVGAGI. The CDR3 covers 14 residues. Between the trimmed V and J ends, which lost 5 bases and 5 bases, there was a span of 13 bases. Here the CDR3 DNA reads TGTGCCAGCAGTACCAGGGGTCCGGATCAGCCCCAGCATTTT. Its translation is CASSTRGPDQPQHF.

This clonotype occurred many times. This chain links TRBV20-1 with TRBJ1-6; 9 bases align to TRBD1. The length of the CDR3 is 13 residues. The germline V gene encodes CDR1 DFQATT and CDR2 SNEGSKA (reference sequence). V gave up 6 bases and J gave up 8 bases; unmatched junction bases: 5. The CDR3 loop is CSASGTGYSPLHF. In nucleotides, the CDR3 is TGCAGTGCCTCCGGGACAGGGTATTCACCCCTCCACTTT.